The sequence of this T cell receptor (beta chain) was determined in a study of shared clonotypes between healthy human individuals. Study as a whole: CD4 naive and CD4 memory each took three plates per donor, while CD8 naive took two and CD8 memory one.

Naive CD8 cells were CD45RO-negative, positively selected for CCR7, excluding terminally differentiated effector memory CD45RA+ cells. Regarding this clone: The antigen remains undetermined.

The CDR3 loop spans 15 amino acids. The ends were cut back, 0 bases at V and 7 bases at J, with 12 bases in the middle. Germline values: CDR1 MNHEY, CDR2 SVGAGI. General observations from the study: Non-shared clonotypes had lower generation probabilities than clonotypes shared by all four sorted-subset donors. Naive subsets, compared against memory subsets, generally had larger estimated richness values.

Profiled with immunoSEQ multiplex PCR; TCRdb holds only in-frame clones, not every one. The data show about 2,200,000 clones, with about 93% seen just once and under 2% held by the top ten. This chain uses TRBV6-5 with TRBJ2-2; no reliable D call. This TCR was recovered from a young man in good health. Some clones in this sample may be carry-over from other donors' samples. Sample: naive CD8+ T cells from PBMCs. CDR3 region: CASSYSPRSIGELFF. The CDR3 bases are TGTGCCAGCAGTTACTCCCCCAGAAGTATCGGGGAGCTGTTTTTT.